This T cell receptor beta chain is from a study of T-cell memory formation after mild COVID-19. Study-wide background: Clusters were largely donor specific. Whole-study findings and limits: Second-wave clones reaching peak frequency on day 37 lacked confirmed SARS-CoV-2 specificity. CD4+ contracting clones lay mainly in CM and EM, CD8+ ones in EMRA. That cross-reactive memory joined was suggested by some responding clones appearing in pre-infection memory.

This clonotype was observed a handful of times. Its antigen is not identified. The CDR3 totals 10 residues. CDR1 and CDR2 from the germline V gene are SQVTM and ANQGSEA. Deletions cut 4 bases from V and 5 bases from J, with 5 bases between. TCRdb independently ran MiXCR on the 5' RACE reads; one entry per CDR3 protein. The table includes approximately 350,000 distinct CDR3 sequences, 25% to 30% detected once. This receptor was taken from an adult woman who had mild COVID-19 (a few samples of this study predate the infection). Cell type and time point are not known. Sequences were obtained from PBMCs or a T cell subset sorted from them (not recorded which). The chain is built from TRBV29-1 and TRBJ1-1, with no clear D. For the CDR3, the DNA is TGCAGCGTTGGGCGAACTGAAGCTTTCTTT. It codes for CSVGRTEAFF.